The clone carrying this T cell receptor beta chain was detected a few times. The data are from a study of T cells in Graves' hyperthyroidism and ophthalmopathy. TCR beta CDR3 sequences were amplified from RNA transcripts. Primed by the HTBI set, a first-round RT-PCR was run on the TCR CDR3. TCRdb reprocessed the multiplex PCR reads via MiXCR and lists one record per CDR3 protein. The sample lists about 640,000 distinct CDR3 sequences; around 21% were seen once. Germline CDR1 and CDR2: ENHRY and SYGVKD. V trimming: 4 bases; J trimming: 4 bases; junction bases outside the gene matches: 17. CDR3 length: 19 residues.

The receptor's source is a man aged 25-40 years with Graves' ophthalmopathy. The material sequenced was blood. The chain combines TRBV10-3 with TRBJ2-7, with 12 positions matching TRBD1. CDR3 DNA sequence: TGTGCCATCAGTGGGGAGGTCGAATCCGGGACAGGGGGCAGGTACGAGCAGTACTTC. Protein sequence: CAISGEVESGTGGRYEQYF.